These 11 T cell receptor beta chains share one sample of origin, sequenced in a study of T cell repertoires in cytomegalovirus infection. Their recognized antigens are unknown. TCRdb independently ran MiXCR on the reads; one entry per CDR3 protein. The data hold fewer than 1,000,000 distinct CDR3 sequences, with around 32% observed a single time. Specimen: cultured CD8+ T cells from PBMCs, collected from culture after CMV antigen stimulation. These receptors were taken from a human donor in good health (CMV status not recorded). Some clones in this sample may be carry-over from other donors' samples.

The chain has TRBV7-9 and TRBJ2-5; TRBD1 might be the D (6 bases). The CDR3 has 15 amino acids. The germline V and J ends were trimmed by 4 bases and 0 bases, with 12 bases remaining between them. The germline gives CDR1 SEHNR, CDR2 FQNEAQ (reference sequence). This CDR3 is CASSWGRDNQETQYF. For the CDR3, the DNA is TGTGCCAGCAGCTGGGGCCGGGACAACCAAGAGACCCAGTACTTC.

This clonotype has more than one count but fewer than ten. The rearrangement links TRBV7-9 to TRBJ2-3, with TRBD2 matching 7 bases. The CDR3 is 15 residues long. The V segment lost 11 bases and the J segment 2 bases; nucleotides outside the gene matches: 13. CDR1 is SEHNR, CDR2 FQNEAQ, per germline (reference sequence). The DNA of the CDR3 is TGTGCCGCGCGCAGGGAGGGGACCCTCACAGATACGCAGTATTTT. Protein product: CAARREGTLTDTQYF. Drawing the rest from reference TRBV7-9 and TRBJ2-3, the complete variable domain is DTGVSQNPRHKITKRGQNVTFRCDPISEHNRLYWYRQTLGQGPEFLTYFQNEAQLEKSRLLSDRFSAERPKGSFSTLEIQRTEQGDSAMYLCAARREGTLTDTQYFGPGTRLTVL.

The chain carries TRBV6-1 and TRBJ1-1; 10 bases map to TRBD1. The CDR3 loop spans 12 amino acids. Germline V gives CDR1 MNHNS, CDR2 SASEGT. J was trimmed by 8 bases and V by 11 bases; bases with no gene match: 8. The CDR3 DNA follows: TGTGCCGTAGAGACAGGGGGCAGAGAAGCTTTCTTT. Translated: CAVETGGREAFF.

The CDR3, as DNA: TGTGCCAGCAGCTCACTGGGACAGGCCAGCTACGAGCAGTACTTC. Protein product: CASSSLGQASYEQYF. The rearrangement joins TRBV7-9 to TRBJ2-7; 8 bases map to TRBD1. With 4 bases clipped from V and 3 bases from J, the junction kept 8 bases outside the gene matches. The V gene's germline CDR1 is SEHNR and CDR2 FQNEAQ (reference sequence). This CDR3 has 15 amino acids.

Only a few counts were recorded for this clonotype. The chain carries TRBV14 and TRBJ1-2; D remains unclear. Looked up from germline, CDR1 is SGHDN and CDR2 is FVKESK. The V end lost 3 bases, the J end lost 0 bases, and 17 bases lay between the germline ends. The CDR3 is 17 amino acids. The chain's CDR3 is CASSHPRGGSANYGYTF. CDR3 sequence (DNA): TGTGCCAGCAGCCACCCTAGAGGAGGCTCCGCTAACTATGGCTACACCTTC.

Concerning this clonotype itself: One end of the junction is discordant with germline, which a read error may explain. V and J are TRBV7-6 and TRBJ2-1; TRBD2 might be the D (5 bases). Looked up from germline, CDR1 is SGHVS and CDR2 is FNYEAQ. This CDR3 spans 10 amino acids. CDR3 nucleotides: TGTGCCAGCAGCTCTCCAGAGGGCGACTTC. This encodes CASSSPEGDF.

The rearrangement links TRBV27 to TRBJ1-5; TRBD1 matches at 10 bases. Trimming at V came to 6 bases and at J to 2 bases, leaving 13 bases not matched to a gene. Per the germline V gene, CDR1 is MNHEY and CDR2 is SMNVEV (reference sequence). This CDR3 contains 18 residues. As DNA, the CDR3 is TGTGCCAGCAGACAAGGGACAGGGGATTGGAGTGGCAATCAGCCCCAGCATTTT. This gives the protein CASRQGTGDWSGNQPQHF.

A few counts support this clonotype. The rearrangement joins TRBV6-5 to TRBJ2-7, with D perhaps being TRBD1 or TRBD2 (6 bases each). There are 16 residues in the CDR3. Trimming shortened V by 3 bases and J by 1 base, and 16 bases separated the two germline ends. Germline V gene data show CDR1 as MNHEY and CDR2 as SVGAGI. DNA of the CDR3: TGTGCCAGCAGTTATGGGCCTCAGGGGACTTCCTACGAGCAGTACTTC. Residues: CASSYGPQGTSYEQYF.

This clonotype was found a few times. The CDR3 protein is CASSRTSGAGEQFF. The CDR3 DNA is TGTGCCAGTAGTCGCACTAGCGGGGCGGGTGAGCAGTTCTTC. This rearrangement joins TRBV19 to TRBJ2-1, with 10 positions matching TRBD2. The V segment lost 5 bases and the J segment 9 bases; nucleotides outside the gene matches: 7. Germline CDR1 and CDR2: LNHDA and SQIVND (reference sequence). The CDR3 sequence is 14 residues long.

The chain recombines TRBV19 with TRBJ1-4; no clear D. CDR3 size: 14 residues. Germline CDR1 is LNHDA and CDR2 is SQIVND (reference sequence). V was shortened by 2 bases and J by 8 bases, with 12 bases between the two germline ends. CDR3 sequence (DNA): TGTGCCAGTAGTATACAACCGGGTGGCGAAAAACTGTTTTTT. This encodes CASSIQPGGEKLFF.

This clonotype was found a few times. This chain connects TRBV6-5 to TRBJ2-1; 9 nucleotides agree with TRBD1. J gave up 6 bases and V 7 bases, and 13 bases lay outside the gene matches. Germline V gives CDR1 MNHEY, CDR2 SVGAGI. The CDR3 consists of 16 residues. The CDR3 reads CASMKTGTGRVNEQFF. The DNA of the CDR3 is TGTGCCAGCATGAAAACCGGGACAGGGAGGGTCAATGAGCAGTTCTTC.